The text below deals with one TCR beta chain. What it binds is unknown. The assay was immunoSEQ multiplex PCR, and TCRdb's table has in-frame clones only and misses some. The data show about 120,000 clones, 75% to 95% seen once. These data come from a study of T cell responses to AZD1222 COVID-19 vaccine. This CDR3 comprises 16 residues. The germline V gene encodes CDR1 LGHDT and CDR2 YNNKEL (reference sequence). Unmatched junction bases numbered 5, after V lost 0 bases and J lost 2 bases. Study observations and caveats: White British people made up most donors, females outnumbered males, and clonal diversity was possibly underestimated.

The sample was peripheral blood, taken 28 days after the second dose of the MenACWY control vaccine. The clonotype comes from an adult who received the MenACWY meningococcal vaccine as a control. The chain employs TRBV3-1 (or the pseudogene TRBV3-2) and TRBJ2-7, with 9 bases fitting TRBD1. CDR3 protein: CASSQDVGTGTYEQYF. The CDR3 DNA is TGTGCCAGCAGCCAAGACGTCGGGACAGGGACCTACGAGCAGTACTTC.